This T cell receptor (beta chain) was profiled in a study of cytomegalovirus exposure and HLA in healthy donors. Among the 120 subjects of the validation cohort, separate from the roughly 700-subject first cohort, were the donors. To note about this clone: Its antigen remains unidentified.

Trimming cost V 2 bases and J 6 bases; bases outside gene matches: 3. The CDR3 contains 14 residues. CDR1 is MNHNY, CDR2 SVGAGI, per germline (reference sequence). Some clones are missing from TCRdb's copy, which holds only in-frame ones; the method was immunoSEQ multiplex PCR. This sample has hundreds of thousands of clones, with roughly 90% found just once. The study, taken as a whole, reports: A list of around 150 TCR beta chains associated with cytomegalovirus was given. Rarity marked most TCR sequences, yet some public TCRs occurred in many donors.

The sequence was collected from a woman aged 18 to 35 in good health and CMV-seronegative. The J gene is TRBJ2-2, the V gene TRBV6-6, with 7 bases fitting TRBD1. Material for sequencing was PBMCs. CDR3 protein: CASSYLQGAGELFF. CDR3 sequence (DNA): TGTGCCAGCAGTTACCTTCAGGGGGCCGGGGAGCTGTTTTTT.